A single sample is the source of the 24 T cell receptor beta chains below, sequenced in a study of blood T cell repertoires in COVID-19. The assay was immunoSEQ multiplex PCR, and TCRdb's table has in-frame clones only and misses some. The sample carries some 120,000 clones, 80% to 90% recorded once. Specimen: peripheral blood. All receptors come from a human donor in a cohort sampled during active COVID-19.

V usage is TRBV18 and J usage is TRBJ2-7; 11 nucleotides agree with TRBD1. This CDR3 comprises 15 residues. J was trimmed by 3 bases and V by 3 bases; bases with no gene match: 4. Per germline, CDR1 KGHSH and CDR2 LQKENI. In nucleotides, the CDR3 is TGTGCCAGCTCACCCGGGACAGGGGGAGGCTACGAGCAGTACTTC. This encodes CASSPGTGGGYEQYF.

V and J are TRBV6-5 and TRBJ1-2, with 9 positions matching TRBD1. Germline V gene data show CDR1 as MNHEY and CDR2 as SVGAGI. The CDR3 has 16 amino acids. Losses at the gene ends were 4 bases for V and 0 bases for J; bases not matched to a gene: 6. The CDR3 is CASSSGQGFSNYGYTF. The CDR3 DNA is TGTGCCAGCAGTTCGGGACAGGGATTCTCTAACTATGGCTACACCTTC.

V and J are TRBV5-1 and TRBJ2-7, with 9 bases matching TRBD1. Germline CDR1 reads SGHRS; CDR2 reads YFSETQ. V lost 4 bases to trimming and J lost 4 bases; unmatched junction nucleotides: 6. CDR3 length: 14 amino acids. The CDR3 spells CASSQGQGQYEQYF. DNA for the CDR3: TGCGCCAGCAGCCAAGGACAGGGGCAGTACGAGCAGTACTTC.

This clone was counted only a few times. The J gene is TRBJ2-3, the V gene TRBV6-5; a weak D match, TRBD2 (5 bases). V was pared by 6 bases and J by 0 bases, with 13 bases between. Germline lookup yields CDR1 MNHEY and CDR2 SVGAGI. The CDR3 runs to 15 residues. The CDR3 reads CASRVGLLSTDTQYF. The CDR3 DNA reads TGTGCCAGCAGGGTAGGACTGCTTAGCACAGATACGCAGTATTTT.

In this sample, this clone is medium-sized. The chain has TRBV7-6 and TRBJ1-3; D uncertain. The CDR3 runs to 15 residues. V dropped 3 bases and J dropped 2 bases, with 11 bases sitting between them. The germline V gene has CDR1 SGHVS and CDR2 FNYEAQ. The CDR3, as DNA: TGTGCCAGCAGCTTTGGGGAGGCAGCTGGAAACACCATATATTTT. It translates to CASSFGEAAGNTIYF.

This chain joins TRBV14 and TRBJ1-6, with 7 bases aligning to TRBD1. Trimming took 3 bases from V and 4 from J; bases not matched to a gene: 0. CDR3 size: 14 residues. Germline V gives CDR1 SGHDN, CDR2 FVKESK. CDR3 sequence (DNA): TGTGCCAGCAGCCAGGGACAGTATAATTCACCCCTCCACTTT. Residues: CASSQGQYNSPLHF. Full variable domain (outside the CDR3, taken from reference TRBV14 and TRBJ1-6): EAGVTQFPSHSVIEKGQTVTLRCDPISGHDNLYWYRRVMGKEIKFLLHFVKESKQDESGMPNNRFLAERTGGTYSTLKVQPAELEDSGVYFCASSQGQYNSPLHFGNGTRLTVT.

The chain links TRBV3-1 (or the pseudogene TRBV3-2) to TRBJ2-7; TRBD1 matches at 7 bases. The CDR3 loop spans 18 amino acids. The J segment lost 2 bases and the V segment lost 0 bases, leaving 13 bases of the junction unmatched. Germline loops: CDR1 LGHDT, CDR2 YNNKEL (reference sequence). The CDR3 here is CASSQDPPRQGFTYEQYF. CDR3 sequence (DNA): TGTGCCAGCAGCCAAGATCCCCCCCGACAGGGTTTCACCTACGAGCAGTACTTC.

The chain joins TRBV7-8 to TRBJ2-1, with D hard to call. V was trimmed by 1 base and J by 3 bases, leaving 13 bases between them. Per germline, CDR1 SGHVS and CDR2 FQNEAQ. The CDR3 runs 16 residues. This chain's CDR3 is CASSLVVFGGYNEQFF. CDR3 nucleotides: TGTGCCAGCAGCTTAGTAGTTTTTGGTGGCTACAATGAGCAGTTCTTC.

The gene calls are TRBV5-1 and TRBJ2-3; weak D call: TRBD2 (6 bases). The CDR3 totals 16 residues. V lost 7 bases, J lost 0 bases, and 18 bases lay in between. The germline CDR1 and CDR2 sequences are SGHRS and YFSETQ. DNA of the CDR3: TGCGCCAGCCGGATCGTGGGGGGACGTAGCACAGATACGCAGTATTTT. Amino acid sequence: CASRIVGGRSTDTQYF.

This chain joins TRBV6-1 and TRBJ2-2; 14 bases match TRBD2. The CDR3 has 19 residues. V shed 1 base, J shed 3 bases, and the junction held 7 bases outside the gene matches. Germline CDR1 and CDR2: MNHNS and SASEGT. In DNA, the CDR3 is TGTGCCAGCAGTGAAGGACTAGCGGGGGGGGTCATTCACACCGGGGAGCTGTTTTTT. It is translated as CASSEGLAGGVIHTGELFF.

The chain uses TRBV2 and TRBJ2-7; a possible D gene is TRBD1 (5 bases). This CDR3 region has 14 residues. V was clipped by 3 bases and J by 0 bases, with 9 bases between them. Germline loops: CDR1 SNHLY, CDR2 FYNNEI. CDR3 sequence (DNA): TGTGCCAGCAGTGACTGGGGCGTCTCCTACGAGCAGTACTTC. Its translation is CASSDWGVSYEQYF.

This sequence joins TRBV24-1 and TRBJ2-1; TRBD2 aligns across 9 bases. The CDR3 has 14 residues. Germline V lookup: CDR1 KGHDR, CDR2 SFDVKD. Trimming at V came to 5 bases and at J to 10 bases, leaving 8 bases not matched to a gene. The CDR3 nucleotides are TGTGCCACCAGTGTGCGCGGGGGGGCCTGGGAGCAGTTCTTC. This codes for CATSVRGGAWEQFF.

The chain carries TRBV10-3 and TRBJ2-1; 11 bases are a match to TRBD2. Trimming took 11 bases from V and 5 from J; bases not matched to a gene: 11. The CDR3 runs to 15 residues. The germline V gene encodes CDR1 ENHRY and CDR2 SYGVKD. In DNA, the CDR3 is TGTGCCGCTTCACGCGGTAGCGGGGGGGACAATGAGCAGTTCTTC. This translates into CAASRGSGGDNEQFF.

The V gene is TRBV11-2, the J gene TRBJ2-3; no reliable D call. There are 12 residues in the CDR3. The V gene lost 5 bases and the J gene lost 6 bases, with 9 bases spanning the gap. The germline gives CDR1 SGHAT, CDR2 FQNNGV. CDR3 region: CASSPVVDTQYF. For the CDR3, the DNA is TGTGCCAGCAGCCCGGTAGTGGATACGCAGTATTTT.

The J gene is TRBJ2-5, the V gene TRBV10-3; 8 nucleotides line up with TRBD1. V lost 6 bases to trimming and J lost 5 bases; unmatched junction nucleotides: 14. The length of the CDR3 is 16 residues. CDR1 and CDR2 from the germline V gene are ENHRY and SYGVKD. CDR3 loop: CAISGQGISDGETQYF. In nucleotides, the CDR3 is TGTGCCATCAGCGGACAGGGAATTTCCGATGGGGAGACCCAGTACTTC.

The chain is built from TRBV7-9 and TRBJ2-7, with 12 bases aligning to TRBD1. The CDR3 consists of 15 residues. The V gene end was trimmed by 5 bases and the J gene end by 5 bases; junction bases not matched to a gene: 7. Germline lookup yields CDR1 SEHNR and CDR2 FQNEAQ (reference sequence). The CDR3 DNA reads TGTGCCAGCAGCCAGGGACAGGGGGCGCGAAACGAGCAGTACTTC. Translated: CASSQGQGARNEQYF.

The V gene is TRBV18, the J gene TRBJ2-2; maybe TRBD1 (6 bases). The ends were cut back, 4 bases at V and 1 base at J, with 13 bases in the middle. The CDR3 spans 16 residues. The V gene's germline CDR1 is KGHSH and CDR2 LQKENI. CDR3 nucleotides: TGTGCCAGCTCACGGACAGCCCAGTGGAACACCGGGGAGCTGTTTTTT. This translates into CASSRTAQWNTGELFF.

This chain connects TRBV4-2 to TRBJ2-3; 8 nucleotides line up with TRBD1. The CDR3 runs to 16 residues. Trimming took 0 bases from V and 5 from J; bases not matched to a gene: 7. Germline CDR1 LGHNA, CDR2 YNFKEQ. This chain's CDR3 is CASSQEQDRVKDTQYF. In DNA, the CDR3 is TGTGCCAGCAGCCAAGAGCAGGACAGGGTAAAAGATACGCAGTATTTT.

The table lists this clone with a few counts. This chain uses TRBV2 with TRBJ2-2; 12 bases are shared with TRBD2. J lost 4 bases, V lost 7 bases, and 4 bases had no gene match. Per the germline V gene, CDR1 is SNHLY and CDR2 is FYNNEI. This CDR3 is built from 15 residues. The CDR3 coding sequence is TGTGCCAGCACCCCGGGACTAGCGGGCACCGGGGAGCTGTTTTTT. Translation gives CASTPGLAGTGELFF.

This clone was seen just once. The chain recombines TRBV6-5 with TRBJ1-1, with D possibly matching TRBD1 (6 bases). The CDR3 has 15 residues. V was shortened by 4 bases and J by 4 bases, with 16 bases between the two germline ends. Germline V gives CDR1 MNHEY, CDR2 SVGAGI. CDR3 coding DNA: TGTGCCAGCAGTTCGGCAGGGGAAGAGGGCACTGAAGCTTTCTTT. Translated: CASSSAGEEGTEAFF.

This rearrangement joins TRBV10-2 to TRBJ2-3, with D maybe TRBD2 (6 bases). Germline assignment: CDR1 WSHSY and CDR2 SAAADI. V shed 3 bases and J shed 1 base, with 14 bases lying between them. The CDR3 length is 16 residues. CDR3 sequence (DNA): TGCGCCAGCAGTGACGGGGGAATGGTTCGCACAGATACGCAGTATTTT. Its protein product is CASSDGGMVRTDTQYF.

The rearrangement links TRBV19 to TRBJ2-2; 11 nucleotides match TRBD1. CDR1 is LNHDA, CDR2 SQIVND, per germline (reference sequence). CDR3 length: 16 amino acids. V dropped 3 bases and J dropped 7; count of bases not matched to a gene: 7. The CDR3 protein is CASSIGAGQGVGELFF. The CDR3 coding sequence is TGTGCCAGTAGTATCGGTGCGGGACAGGGGGTCGGGGAGCTGTTTTTT.

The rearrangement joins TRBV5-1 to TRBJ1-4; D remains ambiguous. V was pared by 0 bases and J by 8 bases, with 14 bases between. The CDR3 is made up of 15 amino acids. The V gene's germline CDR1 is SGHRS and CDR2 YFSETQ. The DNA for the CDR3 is TGCGCCAGCAGCTTGGCCGGCTTCACGGAGGAAAAACTGTTTTTT. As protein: CASSLAGFTEEKLFF.

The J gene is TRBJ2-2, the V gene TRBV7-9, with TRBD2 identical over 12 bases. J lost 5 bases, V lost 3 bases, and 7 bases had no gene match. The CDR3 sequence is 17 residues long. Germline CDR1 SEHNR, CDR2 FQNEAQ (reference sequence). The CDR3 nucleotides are TGTGCCAGCAGCTTCCTAGCGGGGGGGCCTTGGACCGGGGAGCTGTTTTTT. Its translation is CASSFLAGGPWTGELFF.